Each of the 31 T cell receptor beta chains below was sequenced from the same sample in a study of T cell responses to AZD1222 COVID-19 vaccine. Method: immunoSEQ multiplex PCR; TCRdb's copy keeps in-frame clones and lacks some. The data show about 120,000 clones, roughly 91% seen once. The sequencing here drew on peripheral blood, taken 28 days after the second AZD1222 dose. The source is an adult who received the AZD1222 COVID-19 vaccine.

This sequence joins TRBV4-3 and TRBJ1-3; 7 bases map to TRBD1. CDR1 and CDR2 from the germline V gene are LGHNA and YSLEER. This CDR3 contains 15 residues. The J segment lost 2 bases and the V segment lost 2 bases, leaving 3 bases of the junction unmatched. DNA for the CDR3: TGCGCCAGCAGCCAAACCGACAGGGCTGGAAACACCATATATTTT. Residues: CASSQTDRAGNTIYF.

V usage is TRBV13 and J usage is TRBJ2-7; 9 bases map to TRBD1. Per the germline V gene, CDR1 is PRHDT and CDR2 is FYEKMQ (reference sequence). Trimming took 5 bases from V and 4 from J; bases not matched to a gene: 12. The CDR3 runs 16 residues. The CDR3 nucleotides read TGTGCCAGCAGCCCCAATCTTGGACAGGGGAGGTACGAGCAGTACTTC. Its protein product is CASSPNLGQGRYEQYF.

V usage is TRBV2 and J usage is TRBJ2-6; 7 nucleotides match TRBD1. The V segment lost 6 bases and the J segment 0 bases; nucleotides outside the gene matches: 5. The germline V gene encodes CDR1 SNHLY and CDR2 FYNNEI. The length of the CDR3 is 16 residues. In nucleotides, the CDR3 is TGTGCCAGCAGATGGGACAGAGGCTCTGGGGCCAACGTCCTGACTTTC. Protein sequence: CASRWDRGSGANVLTF. Complete variable domain (other parts from reference TRBV2 and TRBJ2-6): EPEVTQTPSHQVTQMGQEVILRCVPISNHLYFYWYRQILGQKVEFLVSFYNNEISEKSEIFDDQFSVERPDGSNFTLKIRSTKLEDSAMYFCASRWDRGSGANVLTFGAGSRLTVL.

The V and J genes are TRBV19 and TRBJ1-5, with 9 nucleotides matching TRBD1. The CDR3 spans 14 residues. Germline V gene data show CDR1 as LNHDA and CDR2 as SQIVND (reference sequence). Trimming cost V 5 bases and J 6 bases; bases outside gene matches: 5. For the CDR3, the DNA is TGTGCCAGTAGTTCACAGGGGGCAGGTCAGCCCCAGCATTTT. It is translated as CASSSQGAGQPQHF.

In its sample, this clone was seen once. This sequence joins TRBV7-2 and TRBJ1-6, with a tentative D call TRBD1 (5 bases). Germline assignment: CDR1 SGHTA and CDR2 FQGNSA. The V end lost 2 bases, the J end lost 9 bases, and 11 bases lay between the germline ends. CDR3 size: 14 residues. The CDR3 bases are TGTGCCAGCAGCTTAATGGGGGTCGGTTCACCCCTCCACTTT. The encoded protein is CASSLMGVGSPLHF.

The sample holds one count of this clone. The V and J genes are TRBV5-6 and TRBJ1-3; TRBD1 matches 11 bases. Trimming took 6 bases from V and 4 from J; bases not matched to a gene: 6. This CDR3 region has 15 residues. The germline CDR1 and CDR2 sequences are SGHDT and YYEEEE. Written as DNA, the CDR3 is TGTGCCAGCATCAGGACAGGGGGCAACGGAAACACCATATATTTT. It translates to CASIRTGGNGNTIYF. The variable domain in full, completed from reference TRBV5-6 and TRBJ1-3, reads DAGVTQSPTHLIKTRGQQVTLRCSPKSGHDTVSWYQQALGQGPQFIFQYYEEEERQRGNFPDRFSGHQFPNYSSELNVNALLLGDSALYLCASIRTGGNGNTIYFGEGSWLTVV.

This chain's CDR3 is CASSLEGPLTGKAFF. CDR3 coding DNA: TGTGCCAGCAGCCTCGAGGGTCCCTTAACAGGGAAAGCTTTCTTT. The rearrangement joins TRBV7-9 to TRBJ1-1; TRBD1 is a possible D gene (6 bases). The V end was cut by 5 bases, the J end by 9 bases, with 22 bases between. Germline V gene lookup returns CDR1 SEHNR and CDR2 FQNEAQ (reference sequence). The CDR3 runs 15 residues.

The CDR3 reads CASSEFGTSNEKLFF. Here the CDR3 DNA reads TGTGCCAGCAGTGAATTCGGGACATCAAATGAAAAACTGTTTTTT. This chain links TRBV27 with TRBJ1-4, with D possibly matching TRBD1 (6 bases). Germline CDR1 and CDR2: MNHEY and SMNVEV (reference sequence). The CDR3 is made up of 15 amino acids. Deletions cut 5 bases from V and 5 bases from J, with 15 bases between.

This CDR3 is CASSTLAGGPGHADTQYF. The CDR3 DNA reads as TGTGCCAGCTCAACACTAGCGGGAGGGCCAGGTCATGCAGATACGCAGTATTTT. The V gene is TRBV18, the J gene TRBJ2-3, with TRBD2 matching 13 bases. The junction had 12 bases not matched to a gene; V was cut back by 5 bases and J by 4 bases. CDR3 length: 18 residues. The germline V gene has CDR1 KGHSH and CDR2 LQKENI.

The chain uses TRBV7-3 and TRBJ2-3; D not resolved. This CDR3 region has 13 residues. V was clipped by 5 bases and J by 2 bases, with 8 bases between them. The germline gives CDR1 SGHTA, CDR2 FQGTGA. This CDR3 is CASSVYSTDTQYF. DNA for the CDR3: TGTGCCAGCAGCGTGTACTCCACAGATACGCAGTATTTT.

The rearrangement joins TRBV4-3 to TRBJ2-3; a possible D gene is TRBD1 (6 bases). The CDR3 length is 16 residues. The V gene lost 3 bases and the J gene lost 4 bases, with 17 bases spanning the gap. CDR1 and CDR2 (germline): LGHNA, YSLEER. The CDR3 loop reads CASSQAISKGADTQYF. CDR3 sequence (DNA): TGCGCCAGCAGCCAGGCCATTAGTAAGGGGGCAGATACGCAGTATTTT.

This chain links TRBV7-3 with TRBJ1-1; D remains unclear. Trimming pared 1 base from V and 1 base from J, leaving 10 bases between. This CDR3 has 15 amino acids. In germline, CDR1 is SGHTA, CDR2 FQGTGA. The CDR3 region has the DNA TGTGCCAGCAGCTTAATTAGAGGGAGGAACACTGAAGCTTTCTTT. Protein: CASSLIRGRNTEAFF.

The chain uses TRBV5-4 and TRBJ1-1, with D hard to call. Trimming shortened V by 4 bases and J by 2 bases, and 3 bases separated the two germline ends. The CDR3 totals 11 residues. Germline V CDR1 and CDR2: SGHNT, YYREEE (reference sequence). The CDR3 region is CASSTNTEAFF. The CDR3 DNA reads TGTGCCAGCAGCACCAACACTGAAGCTTTCTTT.

The chain combines TRBV7-2 with TRBJ2-1; the match to TRBD2 covers 8 bases. V lost 1 base, J lost 6 bases, and 11 bases stayed unmatched. CDR3 length: 17 residues. Germline V gene sequence: CDR1 SGHTA, CDR2 FQGNSA. CDR3 protein: CASSLEIIAGLSNEQFF. CDR3 coding DNA: TGTGCCAGCAGCTTAGAGATTATAGCGGGATTGAGCAATGAGCAGTTCTTC. The complete variable domain, with remaining parts taken from reference TRBV7-2 and TRBJ2-1, reads GAGVSQSPSNKVTEKGKDVELRCDPISGHTALYWYRQSLGQGLEFLIYFQGNSAPDKSGLPSDRFSAERTGGSVSTLTIQRTQQEDSAVYLCASSLEIIAGLSNEQFFGPGTRLTVL.

The chain employs TRBV6-4 and TRBJ2-2, with a weak D call TRBD2 (6 bases). V lost 4 bases and J 8 bases, leaving 17 bases between the germline ends. The CDR3 has 15 amino acids. Germline CDR1 reads MRHNA; CDR2 reads SNTAGT. The CDR3 bases are TGTGCCAGCAGTGCAACCCCGGGAGATAGTGGGGAGCTGTTTTTT. Translated, it gives CASSATPGDSGELFF.

The chain employs TRBV4-3 and TRBJ2-7; maybe TRBD1 (6 bases). The V end lost 1 base, the J end lost 1 base, and 11 bases lay between the germline ends. The CDR3 runs to 15 residues. Germline V gene sequence: CDR1 LGHNA, CDR2 YSLEER. This CDR3 reads CASSQANRASYEQYF. CDR3 bases: TGCGCCAGCAGCCAAGCCAACAGGGCGTCCTACGAGCAGTACTTC.

The CDR3 loop reads CATSDFDGDRRREGYTF. In DNA form, the CDR3 reads TGTGCCACCAGTGATTTTGACGGCGACAGGCGAAGGGAGGGCTACACCTTC. This rearrangement joins TRBV24-1 to TRBJ1-2; D is possibly TRBD1 (6 bases). CDR3 length: 17 residues. Looked up from germline, CDR1 is KGHDR and CDR2 is SFDVKD. Deletions cut 1 base from V and 8 bases from J, with 22 bases between.

The chain carries TRBV29-1 and TRBJ1-1, with D uncertain. V dropped 1 base and J dropped 1 base, with 4 bases sitting between them. Germline-derived CDR1 and CDR2 are SQVTM and ANQGSEA. The CDR3 has 12 residues. CDR3 amino acids: CSVEGWNTEAFF. The CDR3 DNA is TGCAGCGTTGAAGGCTGGAACACTGAAGCTTTCTTT.

The table lists this clone with a few counts. This sequence joins TRBV19 and TRBJ1-1; no clear D gene. V was cut by 2 bases and J by 5 bases, with 9 bases left in between. The CDR3 contains 13 residues. Germline lookup yields CDR1 LNHDA and CDR2 SQIVND (reference sequence). Here the CDR3 DNA reads TGTGCCAGTAGTATAAACCTTCGGACTGAAGCTTTCTTT. This sequence encodes CASSINLRTEAFF.

The chain combines TRBV4-3 with TRBJ2-1; D might be TRBD1 (5 bases). The germline gives CDR1 LGHNA, CDR2 YSLEER. V was shortened by 0 bases and J by 2 bases, with 14 bases between the two germline ends. The CDR3 totals 17 residues. CDR3 residues: CASSQDIGRVPYNEQFF. DNA of the CDR3: TGCGCCAGCAGCCAAGATATAGGCAGGGTCCCCTACAATGAGCAGTTCTTC.

The chain combines TRBV14 with TRBJ1-2; D is uncertain. From germline, CDR1 is SGHDN and CDR2 FVKESK. The CDR3 is made up of 15 amino acids. Between the trimmed V and J ends, which lost 1 base and 2 bases, there was a span of 11 bases. The CDR3 DNA follows: TGTGCCAGCAGCCAAGTAGTAGCCTTCAACTATGGCTACACCTTC. It specifies CASSQVVAFNYGYTF.

The chain links TRBV7-2 to TRBJ1-5, with a weak D call TRBD1 (5 bases). Per germline, CDR1 SGHTA and CDR2 FQGNSA. This CDR3 contains 15 residues. Trimming stripped 1 base from V and 4 bases from J, with 11 bases between. The CDR3 reads CASSLEGVTNQPQHF. The CDR3 nucleotides are TGTGCCAGCAGCTTAGAAGGGGTTACTAATCAGCCCCAGCATTTT.

The V and J genes are TRBV7-8 and TRBJ2-7; D not resolved. The CDR3 is 12 amino acids. The V and J ends lost 2 bases and 5 bases respectively, with 7 bases between them. CDR1 is SGHVS, CDR2 FQNEAQ, per germline. The CDR3 nucleotides read TGTGCCAGCAGCTTATCCCCCCACGAGCAGTACTTC. Its translation is CASSLSPHEQYF.

J is TRBJ1-2 and V is TRBV6-2 or TRBV6-3; D uncertain. The germline V gene has CDR1 MNHEY and CDR2 SVGEGT. V gave up 5 bases and J gave up 4 bases, with 11 bases separating them. The CDR3 has 13 amino acids. This chain's CDR3 is CASSDPGSYGYTF. The DNA for the CDR3 is TGTGCCAGCAGTGACCCTGGGAGCTATGGCTACACCTTC.

This clone occurred once. The J gene is TRBJ2-2, the V gene TRBV12-3 or TRBV12-4, with unresolved D. The V end lost 7 bases, the J end lost 6 bases, and 9 bases lay between the germline ends. CDR3 length: 12 amino acids. The chain's CDR3 is CASIYGSGELFF. CDR3 DNA sequence: TGTGCCAGCATCTACGGGTCCGGGGAGCTGTTTTTT.

The chain uses TRBV19 and TRBJ2-1; D may be TRBD2 (6 bases). The CDR3 contains 16 residues. Trimming pared 5 bases from V and 4 bases from J, leaving 18 bases between. Germline-derived CDR1 and CDR2 are LNHDA and SQIVND (reference sequence). The chain's CDR3 is CASSPRRAGRYNEQFF. The CDR3 DNA is TGTGCCAGTAGTCCGAGGAGGGCAGGGCGGTACAATGAGCAGTTCTTC.

The V gene is TRBV7-2, the J gene TRBJ1-4, with TRBD1 as a possible D gene (5 bases). Germline V lookup: CDR1 SGHTA, CDR2 FQGNSA. The CDR3 spans 15 residues. V was shortened by 1 base and J by 3 bases, with 9 bases between the two germline ends. As DNA, the CDR3 is TGTGCCAGCAGCTTAGATGGGGGGGCTAATGAAAAACTGTTTTTT. Amino acid sequence: CASSLDGGANEKLFF. Full variable domain (outside the CDR3, taken from reference TRBV7-2 and TRBJ1-4): GAGVSQSPSNKVTEKGKDVELRCDPISGHTALYWYRQSLGQGLEFLIYFQGNSAPDKSGLPSDRFSAERTGGSVSTLTIQRTQQEDSAVYLCASSLDGGANEKLFFGSGTQLSVL.

This chain uses TRBV7-9 with TRBJ2-5; 7 nucleotides match TRBD2. This CDR3 has 16 amino acids. With V trimmed by 0 bases and J by 1 base, 5 bases remained unmatched. The germline gives CDR1 SEHNR, CDR2 FQNEAQ (reference sequence). CDR3 in amino acids: CASSLASGLVQETQYF. CDR3 in DNA: TGTGCCAGCAGCTTAGCCTCAGGACTAGTCCAAGAGACCCAGTACTTC.

This chain connects TRBV3-1 (or the pseudogene TRBV3-2) to TRBJ2-7; 12 positions match TRBD2. The germline CDR1 and CDR2 sequences are LGHDT and YNNKEL (reference sequence). This CDR3 comprises 15 residues. V gave up 6 bases and J gave up 6 bases; unmatched junction bases: 9. CDR3 sequence: CASRPTSGRRGEQYF. DNA of the CDR3: TGTGCCAGCAGGCCTACTAGCGGGAGGAGGGGCGAGCAGTACTTC.

This chain joins TRBV4-3 and TRBJ1-4; 10 bases agree with TRBD1. This CDR3 contains 17 residues. V shed 0 bases and J 8 bases; nucleotides not matched to a gene: 9. Germline assignment: CDR1 LGHNA and CDR2 YSLEER. The chain's CDR3 is CASSQDPGTGDEEKLFF. The DNA for the CDR3 is TGCGCCAGCAGCCAAGATCCAGGGACAGGGGATGAAGAAAAACTGTTTTTT.

The chain couples TRBV19 to TRBJ1-1; 7 positions agree with TRBD1. The germline gives CDR1 LNHDA, CDR2 SQIVND (reference sequence). The length of the CDR3 is 15 residues. Trimming cost V 6 bases and J 1 base; bases outside gene matches: 8. The CDR3 is CASRGQRPKNTEAFF. The DNA of the CDR3 is TGTGCCAGTAGGGGACAGAGACCAAAGAACACTGAAGCTTTCTTT. The full variable domain, completed using reference TRBV19 and TRBJ1-1, is DGGITQSPKYLFRKEGQNVTLSCEQNLNHDAMYWYRQDPGQGLRLIYYSQIVNDFQKGDIAEGYSVSREKKESFPLTVTSAQKNPTAFYLCASRGQRPKNTEAFFGQGTRLTVV.